What follows are 8 T cell receptor beta chains derived from one specimen sequenced in a study of OX40 agonist ivuxolimab in advanced cancers. Produced via immunoSEQ multiplex PCR; TCRdb's table is partial and in-frame only. Seen here are about 31,000 clones, around 87% observed once, and the top ten hold 25%. Source: CD4+ or CD8+ T cells sorted from blood, taken in a trial of the OX40 agonist ivuxolimab. The source is an adult with an advanced solid tumor such as melanoma, head and neck, liver or kidney cancer.

This chain links TRBV28 with TRBJ2-7, with a tentative D call TRBD2 (5 bases). The CDR3 extends over 13 amino acids. Germline values: CDR1 MDHEN, CDR2 SYDVKM. Trimming left V 8 bases short and J 5 bases short, with 16 bases between. The CDR3 is CASEGNPWDEQYF. Written as DNA, the CDR3 is TGTGCCAGCGAGGGCAACCCCTGGGACGAGCAGTACTTC.

V and J are TRBV5-8 and TRBJ2-1, with D possibly being TRBD1 or TRBD2 (5 bases each). V dropped 3 bases and J dropped 3 bases, with 19 bases sitting between them. Germline CDR1 reads SGHTS; CDR2 reads YDEGEE. This CDR3 is built from 17 residues. The CDR3 region is CASSSNGPGRVYNEQFF. The CDR3, as DNA: TGTGCCAGCAGCTCTAACGGTCCGGGACGGGTCTACAATGAGCAGTTCTTC.

CDR3 region: CASSLGGGGSNQPQHF. CDR3 in DNA: TGTGCCAGCAGCTTAGGAGGGGGGGGAAGCAATCAGCCCCAGCATTTT. This chain uses TRBV7-2 with TRBJ1-5, with a possible D match to TRBD1 (6 bases). Germline V gene data show CDR1 as SGHTA and CDR2 as FQGNSA. Trimming cost V 1 base and J 1 base, with 11 bases left between them. The CDR3 totals 16 residues.

This clone showed up just a few times. The chain couples TRBV2 to TRBJ1-5; 8 nucleotides line up with TRBD1. Per the germline V gene, CDR1 is SNHLY and CDR2 is FYNNEI. Germline trimming cut 6 bases from V and 7 bases from J; bases unmatched to any gene: 2. This CDR3 has 12 amino acids. CDR3 protein: CASRSGGQPQHF. The CDR3 region has the DNA TGTGCCAGCAGATCAGGGGGCCAGCCCCAGCATTTT.

V and J are TRBV6-5 and TRBJ2-7; no firm D call. The V gene lost 2 bases and the J gene lost 3 bases, with 11 bases spanning the gap. The CDR3 is 14 amino acids. Per germline, CDR1 MNHEY and CDR2 SVGAGI. For the CDR3, the DNA is TGTGCCAGCAGTTACGGTCCAGTTGACTACGAGCAGTACTTC. Translated, it gives CASSYGPVDYEQYF.

The V gene is TRBV11-1, the J gene TRBJ1-2; D not resolved. The germline V gene has CDR1 SGHAT and CDR2 FQDESV (reference sequence). The V and J ends lost 5 bases and 2 bases respectively, with 9 bases between them. This CDR3 region has 13 residues. The CDR3 here is CASSKPLNYGYTF. CDR3 in DNA: TGTGCCAGCAGCAAACCTCTGAACTATGGCTACACCTTC.

The genes are TRBV5-1 and TRBJ2-2; D tentatively reads TRBD1 or TRBD2 (6 bases each). Trimming took off 0 bases at V and 6 bases at J, with 15 bases between the two ends. This CDR3 is built from 16 residues. The germline gives CDR1 SGHRS, CDR2 YFSETQ. CDR3 sequence reads: CASSLDGGRVPGELFF. CDR3 nucleotides: TGCGCCAGCAGCTTGGATGGGGGGCGCGTACCCGGGGAGCTGTTTTTT.

This rearrangement joins TRBV5-4 to TRBJ1-6; possibly TRBD1 for D (5 bases). V lost 0 bases and J lost 6, with 7 bases in between. The CDR3 runs to 14 residues. Germline CDR1 is SGHNT and CDR2 is YYREEE (reference sequence). The CDR3, as DNA: TGTGCCAGCAGCTTGGATGGGGGTAATTCACCCCTCCACTTT. This translates into CASSLDGGNSPLHF.